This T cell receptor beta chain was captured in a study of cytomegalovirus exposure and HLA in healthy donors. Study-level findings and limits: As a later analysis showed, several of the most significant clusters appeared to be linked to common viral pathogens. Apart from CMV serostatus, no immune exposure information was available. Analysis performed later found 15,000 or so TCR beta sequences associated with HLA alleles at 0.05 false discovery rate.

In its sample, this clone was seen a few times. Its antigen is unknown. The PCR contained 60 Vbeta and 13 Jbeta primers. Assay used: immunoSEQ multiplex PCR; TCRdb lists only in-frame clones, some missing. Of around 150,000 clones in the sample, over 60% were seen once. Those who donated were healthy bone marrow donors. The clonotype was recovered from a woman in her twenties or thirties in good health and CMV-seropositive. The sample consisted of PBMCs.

CDR3 bases: TGCGCCAGCAGTGAGTCGGGGAGAGGCAGAGGCCACGATAGGAACACCGGGGAGCTGTTTTTT. Its translation is CASSESGRGRGHDRNTGELFF. The chain carries TRBV10-1 and TRBJ2-2; the D gene is possibly TRBD2 (5 bases). The V and J ends lost 0 bases and 1 base respectively, with 24 bases between them. Looked up from germline, CDR1 is WNHNN and CDR2 is SYGVQD (reference sequence). The CDR3 loop spans 21 amino acids.